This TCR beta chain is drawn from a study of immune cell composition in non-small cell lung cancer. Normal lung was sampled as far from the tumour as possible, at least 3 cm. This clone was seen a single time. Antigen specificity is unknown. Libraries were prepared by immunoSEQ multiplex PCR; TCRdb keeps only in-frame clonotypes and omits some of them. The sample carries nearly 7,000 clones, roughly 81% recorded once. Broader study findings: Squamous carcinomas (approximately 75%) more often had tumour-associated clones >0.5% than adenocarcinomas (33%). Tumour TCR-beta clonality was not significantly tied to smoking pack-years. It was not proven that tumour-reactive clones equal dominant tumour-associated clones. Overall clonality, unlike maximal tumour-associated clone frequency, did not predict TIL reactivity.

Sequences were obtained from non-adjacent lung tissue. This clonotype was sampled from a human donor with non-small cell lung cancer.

The DNA for the CDR3 is TGTGCCAGCAGTGTCGTATACAATGAGCAGTTCTTC. Residues: CASSVVYNEQFF. This chain links TRBV28 with TRBJ2-1; D is unclear. CDR3 length: 12 amino acids. Trimming pared 5 bases from V and 4 bases from J, leaving 6 bases between. Germline V gene lookup returns CDR1 MDHEN and CDR2 SYDVKM.